Only a few counts were recorded for the clone carrying this T cell receptor beta chain. CD25-based Treg depletion was applied to purified naive CD4+ T cells. Looked up from germline, CDR1 is MNHNS and CDR2 is SASEGT. The CDR3 has 13 residues. Trimming stripped 0 bases from V and 4 bases from J, with 6 bases between. After constant-region reverse-primer amplification, full-length variable regions underwent semi-nested PCR with Nested Universal Primer A. TCRdb used MiXCR to reprocess the 5' RACE reads, holding one entry per CDR3 protein. Of about 50,000 distinct CDR3 sequences in the sample, roughly 17% were seen once.

The clonotype comes from a female donor with breast cancer. This chain uses TRBV6-1 with TRBJ1-1, with D perhaps TRBD1 (5 bases). Sequences were obtained from naive CD4+ T cells sorted from blood. Stated subset: naive CD4+ T cells, CD4+CD45RA+CD25-. As DNA, the CDR3 is TGTGCCAGCAGTGAAGCCCAGGGCACTGAAGCTTTCTTT. Translating gives CASSEAQGTEAFF.